These 6 T cell receptor beta chains originate from one sample sequenced in a study of shared T cell receptors in the human thymus. The table came from immunoSEQ multiplex PCR; TCRdb's copy has only in-frame clones and leaves some out. Among about 660,000 clones listed, over 75% were seen once. The same sample was also studied in work on human thymus T cells.

Sequenced sample: thymocytes. The receptors come from a boy younger than two with a congenital heart defect.

The chain couples TRBV5-6 to TRBJ2-5, with a tentative D call TRBD1 (5 bases). CDR3 length equals 16 residues. V was pared by 1 base and J by 7 bases, with 20 bases between. Germline lookup yields CDR1 SGHDT and CDR2 YYEEEE. CDR3 nucleotides: TGTGCCAGCAGCTTGTGGGGCCTAGATGGGATGGGGACCCAGTACTTC. This sequence encodes CASSLWGLDGMGTQYF.

The gene calls are TRBV5-1 and TRBJ1-3; D not resolved. The CDR3 is 15 residues long. V was clipped by 5 bases and J by 2 bases, with 14 bases between them. Germline CDR1 SGHRS, CDR2 YFSETQ. The chain's CDR3 is CASRGLTTPGNTIYF. The CDR3 nucleotides read TGCGCCAGCAGAGGACTTACCACACCTGGAAACACCATATATTTT.

This clone has only a few counts. The genes are TRBV12-5 and TRBJ2-5; 8 positions match TRBD2. The J call may be mistaken, given a closer DNA end match to TRBJ2-7. This CDR3 region has 16 residues. Germline values: CDR1 LGHNT, CDR2 FRNRAP. The CDR3 DNA reads as TGTGCTAGTGGTTTGGTTGCAGCGGGAGAATCCTACGAGCAGTACTTC. This translates into CASGLVAAGESYEQYF.

This clone was observed a handful of times. This chain uses TRBV4-3 with TRBJ2-3, with 13 nucleotides matching TRBD2. The CDR3 sequence is 21 residues long. Germline V CDR1 and CDR2: LGHNA, YSLEER. After removal of 0 bases from V and 0 bases from J, the junction contained 12 bases not matched to a gene. Here the CDR3 reads CASSQDRAGLAGDPSTDTQYF. The DNA for the CDR3 is TGCGCCAGCAGCCAAGATAGGGCCGGACTAGCGGGAGACCCTAGCACAGATACGCAGTATTTT.

The chain carries TRBV25-1 and TRBJ1-1; D ambiguous. Germline V gives CDR1 MGHDK, CDR2 SYGVNS. This CDR3 is built from 14 residues. The V end was cut by 5 bases, the J end by 3 bases, with 13 bases between. In DNA form, the CDR3 reads TGTGCCAGCAGTCCCCACGGGAGTCACACTGAAGCTTTCTTT. Protein sequence: CASSPHGSHTEAFF.

V gene TRBV27 combines with J gene TRBJ1-1; no reliable D call. The germline V and J ends were trimmed by 5 bases and 1 base, with 14 bases remaining between them. Germline V gives CDR1 MNHEY, CDR2 SMNVEV (reference sequence). The CDR3 extends over 15 amino acids. CDR3 DNA: TGTGCCAGCAGTCCGGCGGGAACGACGAACACTGAAGCTTTCTTT. This sequence encodes CASSPAGTTNTEAFF.